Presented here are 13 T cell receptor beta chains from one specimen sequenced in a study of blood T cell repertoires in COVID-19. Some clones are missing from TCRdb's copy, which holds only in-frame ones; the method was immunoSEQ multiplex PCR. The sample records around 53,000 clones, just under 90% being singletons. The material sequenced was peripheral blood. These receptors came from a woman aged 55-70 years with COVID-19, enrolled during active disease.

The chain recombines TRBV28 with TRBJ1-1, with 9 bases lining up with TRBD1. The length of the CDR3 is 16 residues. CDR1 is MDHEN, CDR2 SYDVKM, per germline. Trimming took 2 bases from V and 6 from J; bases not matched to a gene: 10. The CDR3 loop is CASSLNRGRGKAEAFF. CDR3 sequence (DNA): TGTGCCAGCAGTTTAAACAGGGGGCGGGGTAAAGCTGAAGCTTTCTTT. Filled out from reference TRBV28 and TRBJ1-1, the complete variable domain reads DVKVTQSSRYLVKRTGEKVFLECVQDMDHENMFWYRQDPGLGLRLIYFSYDVKMKEKGDIPEGYSVSREKKERFSLILESASTNQTSMYLCASSLNRGRGKAEAFFGQGTRLTVV.

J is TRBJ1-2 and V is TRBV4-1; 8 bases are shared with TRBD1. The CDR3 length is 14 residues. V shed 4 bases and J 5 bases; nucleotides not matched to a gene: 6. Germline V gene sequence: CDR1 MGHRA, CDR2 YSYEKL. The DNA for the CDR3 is TGCGCCAGCAGCCGAGGACAGGGAGGGTATGGCTACACCTTC. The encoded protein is CASSRGQGGYGYTF.

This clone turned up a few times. The CDR3 protein is CASSWDRKNEQFF. The DNA for the CDR3 is TGTGCCAGCAGCTGGGACAGGAAGAATGAGCAGTTCTTC. This chain connects TRBV6-5 to TRBJ2-1; 8 bases fit TRBD1. Germline V CDR1 and CDR2: MNHEY, SVGAGI. Unmatched junction bases numbered 5, after V lost 6 bases and J lost 7 bases. The CDR3 is 13 amino acids.

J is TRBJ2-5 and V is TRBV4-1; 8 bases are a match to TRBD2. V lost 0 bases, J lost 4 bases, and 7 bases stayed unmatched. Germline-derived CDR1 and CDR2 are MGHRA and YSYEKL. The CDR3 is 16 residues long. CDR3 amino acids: CASSQEGDGRGETQYF. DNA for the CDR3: TGCGCCAGCAGCCAAGAGGGCGACGGGAGGGGAGAGACCCAGTACTTC.

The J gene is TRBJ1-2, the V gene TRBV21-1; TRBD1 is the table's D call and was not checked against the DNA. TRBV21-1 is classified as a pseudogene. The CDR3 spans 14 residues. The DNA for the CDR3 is TGTGCCAGCAGCCCACACCGGGACAGGGTCGGCTACACCTTC. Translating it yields CASSPHRDRVGYTF.

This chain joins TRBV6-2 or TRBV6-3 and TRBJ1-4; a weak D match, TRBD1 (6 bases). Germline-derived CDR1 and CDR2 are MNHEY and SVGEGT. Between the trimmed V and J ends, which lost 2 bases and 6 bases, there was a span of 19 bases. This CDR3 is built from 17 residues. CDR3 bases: TGTGCCAGCAGTTACGCCAAGCCCGGGGGGCTGGATGAAAAACTGTTTTTT. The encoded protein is CASSYAKPGGLDEKLFF.

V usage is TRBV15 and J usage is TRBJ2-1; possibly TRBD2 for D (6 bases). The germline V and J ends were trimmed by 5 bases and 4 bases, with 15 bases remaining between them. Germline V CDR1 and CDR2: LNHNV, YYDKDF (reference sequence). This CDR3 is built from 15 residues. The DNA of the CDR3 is TGTGCCACCAGCGGAAAACGGGGGAGATACAATGAGCAGTTCTTC. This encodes CATSGKRGRYNEQFF.

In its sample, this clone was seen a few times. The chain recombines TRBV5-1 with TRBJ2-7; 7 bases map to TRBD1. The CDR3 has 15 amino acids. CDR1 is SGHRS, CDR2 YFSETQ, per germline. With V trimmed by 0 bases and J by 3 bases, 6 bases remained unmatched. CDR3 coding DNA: TGCGCCAGCAGCTTGGCGACAGGGCGGGTCTACGAGCAGTACTTC. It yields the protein CASSLATGRVYEQYF.

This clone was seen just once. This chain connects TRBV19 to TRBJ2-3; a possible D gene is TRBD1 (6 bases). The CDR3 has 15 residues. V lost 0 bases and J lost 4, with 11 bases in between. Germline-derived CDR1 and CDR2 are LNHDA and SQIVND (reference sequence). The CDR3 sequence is CASSIERTEADTQYF. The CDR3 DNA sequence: TGTGCCAGTAGTATAGAGCGGACAGAGGCAGATACGCAGTATTTT. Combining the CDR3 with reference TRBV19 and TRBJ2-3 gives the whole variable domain DGGITQSPKYLFRKEGQNVTLSCEQNLNHDAMYWYRQDPGQGLRLIYYSQIVNDFQKGDIAEGYSVSREKKESFPLTVTSAQKNPTAFYLCASSIERTEADTQYFGPGTRLTVL.

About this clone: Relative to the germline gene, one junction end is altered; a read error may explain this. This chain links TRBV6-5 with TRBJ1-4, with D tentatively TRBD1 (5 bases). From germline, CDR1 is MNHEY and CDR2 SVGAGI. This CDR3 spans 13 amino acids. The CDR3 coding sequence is TGTGCCAGCAGTGACTCGACAGATGAAAAACTGTTTTTT. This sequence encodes CASSDSTDEKLFF.

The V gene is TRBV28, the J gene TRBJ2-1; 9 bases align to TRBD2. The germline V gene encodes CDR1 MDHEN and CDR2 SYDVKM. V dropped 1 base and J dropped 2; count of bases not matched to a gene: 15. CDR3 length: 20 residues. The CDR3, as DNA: TGTGCCAGCAGTTTATACCCCGTGGGTAGCGGGAGAAATGCCTACAATGAGCAGTTCTTC. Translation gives CASSLYPVGSGRNAYNEQFF.

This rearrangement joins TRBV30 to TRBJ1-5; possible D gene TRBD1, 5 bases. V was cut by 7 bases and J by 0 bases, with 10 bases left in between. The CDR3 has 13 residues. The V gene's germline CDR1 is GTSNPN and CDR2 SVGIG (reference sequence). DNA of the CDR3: TGTGCCTCAGGGTATTATAGCAATCAGCCCCAGCATTTT. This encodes CASGYYSNQPQHF.

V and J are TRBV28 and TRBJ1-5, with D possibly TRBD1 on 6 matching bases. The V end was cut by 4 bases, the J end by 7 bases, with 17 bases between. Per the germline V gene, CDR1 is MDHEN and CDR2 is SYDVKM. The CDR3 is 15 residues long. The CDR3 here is CASSYIQQGRQPQHF. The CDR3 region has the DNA TGTGCCAGCAGTTATATCCAACAGGGTAGGCAGCCCCAGCATTTT.